Listed below are T cell receptor beta chains from one sample, sequenced in a study of T cell responses to AZD1222 COVID-19 vaccine. The assay was immunoSEQ multiplex PCR, and TCRdb's table has in-frame clones only and misses some. The data show about 150,000 clones, roughly 90% seen once. Sequenced material: peripheral blood, taken 28 days after the second AZD1222 dose. The receptor source for this set is an adult who received the AZD1222 COVID-19 vaccine. The CDR3 runs from the conserved cysteine through the conserved F or W. The D gene is left open where the match is weak. Clone size is not always given. Where it is, it says once, few, many or a class for expanded clones.

v_call: TRBV19; d_call: TRBD1; clone_size: NA; j_call: TRBJ1-2; cdr3_aa: CASCHGDRFNYGYTF; cdr3_nt: TGTGCCAGTTGCCATGGGGACAGGTTTAACTATGGCTACACCTTC
v_call: TRBV6-6; d_call: TRBD2; clone_size: NA; j_call: TRBJ2-3; cdr3_aa: CASSRTETGTSGTDTQYF; cdr3_nt: TGTGCCAGCAGTCGGACCGAGACCGGGACTAGCGGCACAGATACGCAGTATTTT
v_call: TRBV28; d_call: NA; clone_size: NA; j_call: TRBJ2-7; cdr3_aa: CASSLQGSEQYF; cdr3_nt: TGTGCCAGCAGTCTACAGGGTTCCGAGCAGTACTTC
v_call: TRBV27; d_call: NA; clone_size: NA; j_call: TRBJ1-6; cdr3_aa: CASSLIAGNSPLHF; cdr3_nt: TGTGCCAGCAGTTTAATTGCGGGGAATTCACCCCTCCACTTT
v_call: TRBV6-5; d_call: TRBD1; clone_size: NA; j_call: TRBJ1-1; cdr3_aa: CASSKGQENTEAFF; cdr3_nt: TGTGCCAGCAGTAAGGGACAGGAGAACACTGAAGCTTTCTTT
v_call: TRBV7-7; d_call: NA; clone_size: NA; j_call: TRBJ2-2; cdr3_aa: CASSLTVNTGELFF; cdr3_nt: TGTGCCAGCAGCTTGACAGTGAACACCGGGGAGCTGTTTTTT
v_call: TRBV23-1; d_call: NA; clone_size: once; j_call: TRBJ2-7; cdr3_aa: CASRTSRTVYEQYF; cdr3_nt: TGCGCCAGCAGAACCTCCCGGACAGTCTACGAGCAGTACTTC
v_call: TRBV7-6; d_call: NA; clone_size: NA; j_call: TRBJ1-3; cdr3_aa: CASSLTGISGNTIYF; cdr3_nt: TGTGCCAGCAGCTTAACAGGGATCTCTGGAAACACCATATATTTT
v_call: TRBV28; d_call: TRBD1; clone_size: NA; j_call: TRBJ1-5; cdr3_aa: CASSETGGQPQHF; cdr3_nt: TGTGCCAGCAGCGAAACAGGGGGCCAGCCCCAGCATTTT
v_call: TRBV11-3; d_call: NA; clone_size: NA; j_call: TRBJ1-5; cdr3_aa: CASSLQPNGLRGNSNQPQHF; cdr3_nt: TGTGCCAGCAGCTTACAGCCTAATGGACTGAGAGGGAATAGCAATCAGCCCCAGCATTTT
v_call: TRBV7-2; d_call: TRBD1; clone_size: NA; j_call: TRBJ1-1; cdr3_aa: CASSFDRGAEAFF; cdr3_nt: TGTGCCAGCAGCTTCGACAGGGGAGCTGAAGCTTTCTTT
v_call: TRBV20-1; d_call: TRBD1; clone_size: NA; j_call: TRBJ1-5; cdr3_aa: CSASSPGQFNQPQHF; cdr3_nt: TGCAGTGCTAGTAGCCCGGGACAGTTCAATCAGCCCCAGCATTTT
v_call: TRBV30; d_call: NA; clone_size: NA; j_call: TRBJ2-7; cdr3_aa: CALRDPAYEQYF; cdr3_nt: TGTGCCCTAAGGGACCCTGCCTACGAGCAGTACTTC
v_call: TRBV30; d_call: NA; clone_size: NA; j_call: TRBJ1-5; cdr3_aa: CAWSVLGSVNQPQHF; cdr3_nt: TGTGCCTGGAGTGTACTTGGCAGCGTTAATCAGCCCCAGCATTTT
v_call: TRBV28; d_call: NA; clone_size: NA; j_call: TRBJ1-2; cdr3_aa: CASSSTSPGGYTF; cdr3_nt: TGTGCCAGCAGTAGTACCTCCCCCGGTGGCTACACCTTC
v_call: TRBV30; d_call: TRBD2; clone_size: NA; j_call: TRBJ2-5; cdr3_aa: CAWSEGLAGVETQYF; cdr3_nt: TGTGCCTGGAGTGAGGGACTAGCGGGAGTCGAGACCCAGTACTTC